The entry that follows covers one T cell receptor (beta chain) sequence. This clonotype was detected only a few times. Its antigen is not yet known. Qualities for individual bases were not recorded, and no much larger clone is one base off. This entry comes from a study of T-cell memory formation after mild COVID-19 (dated by TCRdb to 2020 to 2023). Regarding the study in general: TCR sequence clusters from the two donors were largely donor specific. Longitudinal TCRalpha and TCRbeta repertoire sequencing tracked T-cell clones expanding and contracting after mild COVID-19 in a couple of donors. The cohort comprised two young, previously healthy adult volunteers, one female and one male.

V and J are truncated by 3 bases and 6 bases respectively, leaving an intervening sequence of 19 bases. The cysteine opens and the phenylalanine closes a CDR3 of 15 amino acids. Solely the CDR3 DNA is kept, with 45 bases framed from the first base. From a lookup of the germline V gene (reference sequence), CDR1 and CDR2 are SGHNT and YYREEE. Beyond this particular receptor, the publication reports: The second-wave clones that peaked on day 37 were not confirmed to be SARS-CoV-2 specific. The detection of some responding clones in pre-infection memory suggests that pre-existing cross-reactive memory T cells joined the SARS-CoV-2 response. Contracting CD4+ clones turned up mainly in the CM and EM memory subsets, whereas EMRA was where CD8+ clones were enriched. Only a couple of mild cases were covered in the study, and larger cohorts including severe cases with pre-infection samples were considered necessary. Clones that contracted from day 15 to 85 showed balanced CD4/CD8 phenotypes, whereas a second wave of clones that expanded from day 15 to 37 leaned towards CD4+.

PBMCs were isolated by Ficoll-Paque density gradient centrifugation. For sequencing, an Illumina NovaSeq 6000 was employed. TCRalpha and TCRbeta cDNA libraries were constructed by 5'RACE with constant-segment primers, with sample barcodes and unique molecular identifiers being introduced. Trizol reagent was used to extract RNA from every sample. Library amplification was performed in two PCR steps, and a second sample barcode and Illumina TruSeq adapters were introduced in the second step. Sequencing of libraries was performed on an Illumina NovaSeq with 2 x 150 bp paired-end reads. In the original analysis: The reads were demultiplexed and collapsed into UMI-guided consensus sequences using migec v1.2.7. With mixcr v2.1.11, UMI consensuses were aligned to TRA and TRB V and J templates and assembled into clonotypes. Clonotypes were classified as expanded or contracted when called significant by both edgeR and NoisET, with noise models trained on biological replicates. For edgeR calls, the cutoffs were a false discovery rate-adjusted p below 0.01 and a log2 fold-change threshold of 1. PCA with hierarchical clustering of max-normalized trajectories of the 1000 most abundant clonotypes was used as exploratory dynamics analysis. Separately sequenced CD4+ and CD8+ repertoires were used to assign a CD4 or CD8 phenotype to each responding clone. TCRdb handled the public reads itself, with Q25 trimming in fastp and clone calling in MiXCR, and kept productive beta chains. Each record represents a unique CDR3 protein, reported with the most common genes and DNA among its rows. TCRdb's processing, not the study's, gives the V and J calls here. The sample profile shows approximately 560,000 distinct CDR3 sequences; roughly a sixth of them were found once. 8.1% of the sample comes from the top ten.

Sequencing used PBMCs or a T cell subset sorted from them (not recorded which). This clonotype originated in an adult woman who had mild COVID-19 (a few samples of this study predate the infection). The sample titles of this study are shuffled in the database, so cell type and time point are left out; the donor was told from shared clones. The sequence joins TRBV5-4 to TRBJ2-7; the best D guess is TRBD2, with 5 bases matching. At the DNA level, the sequence is TGTGCCAGCAGCTCGGCCACGGGGTCCCTATCCGAGCAGTACTTC. Translated, it gives CASSSATGSLSEQYF.